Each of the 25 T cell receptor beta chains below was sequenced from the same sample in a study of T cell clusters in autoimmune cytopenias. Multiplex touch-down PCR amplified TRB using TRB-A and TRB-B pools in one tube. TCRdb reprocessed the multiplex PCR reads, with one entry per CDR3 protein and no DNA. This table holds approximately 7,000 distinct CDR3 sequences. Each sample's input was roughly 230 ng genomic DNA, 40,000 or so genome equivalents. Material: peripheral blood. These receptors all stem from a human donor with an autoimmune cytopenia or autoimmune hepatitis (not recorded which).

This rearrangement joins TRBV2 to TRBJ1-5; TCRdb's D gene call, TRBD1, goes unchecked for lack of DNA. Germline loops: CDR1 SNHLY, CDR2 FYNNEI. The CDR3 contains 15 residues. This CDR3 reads CASSKGDRVSQPQHF.

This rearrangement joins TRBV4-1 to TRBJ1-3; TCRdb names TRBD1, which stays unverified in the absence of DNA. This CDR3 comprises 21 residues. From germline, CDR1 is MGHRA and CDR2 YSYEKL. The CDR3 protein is CASSSRSGTGDPLVAGNTIYF.

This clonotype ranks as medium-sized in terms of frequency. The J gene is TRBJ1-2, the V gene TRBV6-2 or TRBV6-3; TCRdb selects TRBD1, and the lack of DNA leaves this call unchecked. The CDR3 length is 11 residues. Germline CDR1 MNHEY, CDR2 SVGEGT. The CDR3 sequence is CASSWDGGYTF.

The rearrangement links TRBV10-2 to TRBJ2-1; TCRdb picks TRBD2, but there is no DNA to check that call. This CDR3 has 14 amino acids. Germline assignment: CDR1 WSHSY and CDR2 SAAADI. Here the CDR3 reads CASSESSGRSTRFF.

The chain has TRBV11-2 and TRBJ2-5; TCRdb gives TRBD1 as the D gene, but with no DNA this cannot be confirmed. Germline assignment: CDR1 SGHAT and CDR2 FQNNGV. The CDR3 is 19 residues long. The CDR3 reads CASSLDMGEQGMDWETQYF.

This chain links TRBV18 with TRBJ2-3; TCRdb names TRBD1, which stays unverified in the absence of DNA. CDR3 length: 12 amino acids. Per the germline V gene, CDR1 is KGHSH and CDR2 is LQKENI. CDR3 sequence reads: CASSPQGATQYF.

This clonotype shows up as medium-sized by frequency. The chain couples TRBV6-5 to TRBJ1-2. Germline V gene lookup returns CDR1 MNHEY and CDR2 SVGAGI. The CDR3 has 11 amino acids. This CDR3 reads CASSSRYGYTF.

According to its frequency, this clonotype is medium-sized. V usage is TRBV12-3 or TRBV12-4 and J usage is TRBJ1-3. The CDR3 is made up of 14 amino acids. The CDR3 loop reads CASMQRTSGNTIYF.

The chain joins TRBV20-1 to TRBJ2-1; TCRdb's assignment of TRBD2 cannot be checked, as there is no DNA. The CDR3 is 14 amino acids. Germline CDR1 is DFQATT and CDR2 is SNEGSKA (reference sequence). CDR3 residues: CSAVSGMKYNEQFF.

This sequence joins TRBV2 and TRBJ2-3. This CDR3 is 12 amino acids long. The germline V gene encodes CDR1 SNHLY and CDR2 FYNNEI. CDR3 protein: CASSEGTDTQYF.

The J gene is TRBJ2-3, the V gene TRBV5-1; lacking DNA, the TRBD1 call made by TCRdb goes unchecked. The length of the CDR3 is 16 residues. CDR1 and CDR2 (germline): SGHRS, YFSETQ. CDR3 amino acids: CASSLGDRGRTDTQYF.

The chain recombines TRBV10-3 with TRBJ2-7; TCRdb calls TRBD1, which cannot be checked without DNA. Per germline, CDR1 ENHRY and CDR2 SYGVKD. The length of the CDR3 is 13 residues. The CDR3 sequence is CAIIRQGGNEQYF.

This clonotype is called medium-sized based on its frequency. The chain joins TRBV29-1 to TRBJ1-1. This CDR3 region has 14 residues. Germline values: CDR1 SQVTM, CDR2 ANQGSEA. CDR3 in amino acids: CSVAPTAGNTEAFF. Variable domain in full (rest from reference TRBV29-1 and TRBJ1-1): SAVISQKPSRDICQRGTSLTIQCQVDSQVTMMFWYRQQPGQSLTLIATANQGSEATYESGFVIDKFPISRPNLTFSTLTVSNMSPEDSSIYLCSVAPTAGNTEAFFGQGTRLTVV.

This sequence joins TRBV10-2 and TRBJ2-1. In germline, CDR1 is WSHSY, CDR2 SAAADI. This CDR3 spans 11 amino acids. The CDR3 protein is CASRNYNEQFF.

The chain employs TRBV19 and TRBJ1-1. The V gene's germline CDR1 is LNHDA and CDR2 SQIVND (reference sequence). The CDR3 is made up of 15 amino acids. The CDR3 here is CASSIDGRRNTEAFF.

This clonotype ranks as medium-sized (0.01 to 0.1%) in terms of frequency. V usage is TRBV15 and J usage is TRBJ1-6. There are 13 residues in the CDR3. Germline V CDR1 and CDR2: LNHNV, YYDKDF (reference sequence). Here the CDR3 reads CATSRVVNSPLHF.

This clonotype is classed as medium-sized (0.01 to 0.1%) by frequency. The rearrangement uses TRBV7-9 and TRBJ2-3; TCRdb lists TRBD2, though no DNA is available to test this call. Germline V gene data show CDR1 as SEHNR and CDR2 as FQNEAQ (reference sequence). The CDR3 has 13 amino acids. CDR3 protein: CASSSAGTDTQYF.

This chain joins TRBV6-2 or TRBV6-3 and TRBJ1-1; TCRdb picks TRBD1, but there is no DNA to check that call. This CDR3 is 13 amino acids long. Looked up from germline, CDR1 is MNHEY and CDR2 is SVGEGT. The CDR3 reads CASKEQGAGEAFF.

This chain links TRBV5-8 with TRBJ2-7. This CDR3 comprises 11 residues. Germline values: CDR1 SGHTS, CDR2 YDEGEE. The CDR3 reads CASSLFHEQYF.

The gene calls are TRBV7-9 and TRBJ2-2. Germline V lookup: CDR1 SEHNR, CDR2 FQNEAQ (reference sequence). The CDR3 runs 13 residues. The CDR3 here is CASSFSNTGELFF.

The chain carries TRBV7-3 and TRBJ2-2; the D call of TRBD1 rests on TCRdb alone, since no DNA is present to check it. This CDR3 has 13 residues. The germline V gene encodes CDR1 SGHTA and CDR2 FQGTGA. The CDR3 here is CASSQGGTGELFF.

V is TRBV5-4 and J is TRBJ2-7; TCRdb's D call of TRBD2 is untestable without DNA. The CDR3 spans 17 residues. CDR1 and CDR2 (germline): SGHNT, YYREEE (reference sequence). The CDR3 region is CASSLGLAGGGGYEQYF.

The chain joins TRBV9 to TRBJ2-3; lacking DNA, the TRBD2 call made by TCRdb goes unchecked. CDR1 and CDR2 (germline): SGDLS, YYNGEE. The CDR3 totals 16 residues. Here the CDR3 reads CASSSENSQITDTQYF.

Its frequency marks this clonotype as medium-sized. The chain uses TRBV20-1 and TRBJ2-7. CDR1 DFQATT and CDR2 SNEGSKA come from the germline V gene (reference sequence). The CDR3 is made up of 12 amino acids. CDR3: CSASPSSYEQYF.

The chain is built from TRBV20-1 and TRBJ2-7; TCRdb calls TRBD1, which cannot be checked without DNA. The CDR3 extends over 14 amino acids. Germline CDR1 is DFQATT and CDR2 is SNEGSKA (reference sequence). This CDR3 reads CSAPSAGRRNEQYF.